The present TCR beta chain was sequenced within a study of blood T cell repertoires in COVID-19 (dated by TCRdb to about 2020). Concerning the study at large: Collaborator samples came from the United States, Italy and Spain and covered acute and convalescent phases of COVID-19. The prospective study material was composed of cDNA or gDNA derived from T cells, B-cell-depleted T cells, or PBMCs. Subjects who had been exposed to COVID-19, were actively infected with it, or had recovered from it provided the deeply sampled blood TCRbeta repertoires that made up the dataset. A freely available public database, intended as a resource for researchers studying the immune response to SARS-CoV-2, is where the repertoires were released. Samples came from the ongoing ImmuneRACE study (first 160 participants) plus 1,254 subjects from 6 global collaborators. A de-identified subject ID, COVID-19 status, age in years and sex were almost always included in the sample metadata. Where available, HLA class I and class II types were taken from metadata supplied by the sample provider and were not determined by assay-based typing.

Comments on this clone: Its binding antigen is unknown. The sample holds no much larger clone one base away, and base qualities are not on file.

Participants in the prospective study were aged roughly 18 to 95 years, lived in under 30 United States geographic areas, and enrolled through a virtual design. To assign participants to cohorts, the prospective study relied on clinical history that participants themselves reported in a screening survey and a study questionnaire. ImmuneRACE Cohort 3 recovered participants were defined by two consecutive negative NP/OP PCR tests, healthcare professional clearance, or symptom resolution. In the prospective study, whole blood, serum and a nasopharyngeal or oropharyngeal swab were collected from each participant by mobile phlebotomists. Additional blood draws and questionnaires over an approximately 2-month period could optionally be provided by prospective study participants. Before DNA extraction, prospective study blood samples were shipped either frozen or at room temperature. Measured from the cysteine to the phenylalanine, the CDR3 is 13 residues long. Only CDR3 DNA remains: 39 bases, in frame from the first base. From the germline V gene, CDR1 is SGHVS and CDR2 is FQNEAQ. V is reduced by 1 base and J by 4 bases, leaving a spacing of 5 bases between them.

Here is what the overall study found, with its caveats: Clinical and demographic metadata were provided uncurated, with the amount varying by source and participant.

TCRbeta CDR3 regions were amplified from genomic DNA using the immunoSEQ Assay, a bias-controlled multiplex PCR. In the authors' own workflow: Nucleated cell counts per sample were estimated from amplification of reference gene primers within the assay. Sequence reads were collapsed and filtered to measure the absolute abundance of every unique TCRbeta CDR3 rearrangement. For each sample, productive Simpson clonality was calculated as the square root of Simpson's diversity index over productive rearrangements. TCRdb provides this immuneACCESS table in a form limited to in-frame rearrangements. Some clones are lacking; in checked studies, under half of them reflect an unresolved V gene, and why the rest are absent is not known. That table is the source of V, J and clone size, and D and trimming were worked out from the DNA. The sample table lists roughly 300,000 clones, 86% of them with a count of one. In total, the top ten clones hold under 11% of the sample.

The TCR comes from a woman between 18 and 30 years old who had recovered from COVID-19. The specimen sequenced was PBMCs or T cells enriched from blood (not recorded which). In this chain, TRBV7-8 is recombined with TRBJ1-3, with the D gene uncertain. The DNA sequence is given as TGTGCCAGCAGCTTAGGGGCAGGAAACACCATATATTTT. This encodes CASSLGAGNTIYF.